This T cell receptor (beta chain) was retrieved from a study of graft-versus-host responses after intestinal transplantation. On the study more broadly: All recipients were given anti-thymocyte globulin induction, and tacrolimus and steroids were then administered for roughly three years.

Germline V gene data show CDR1 as SGHNT and CDR2 as YYREEE (reference sequence). The CDR3 contains 15 residues. V lost 2 bases, J lost 7 bases, and 4 bases stayed unmatched. The repertoire was sequenced with immunoSEQ multiplex PCR; TCRdb's copy has only in-frame clones and lacks some. The sample has roughly 80,000 clones; around 92% are singletons. The TCR sequence derives from a human patient who received an intestinal transplant, so some T cells may come from the graft donor. This material consisted of PBMCs, taken 98 days after intestinal transplantation. V is TRBV5-4 and J is TRBJ2-2; 11 bases fit TRBD1. CDR3 sequence: CASSFGTGGGGELFF. CDR3 DNA: TGTGCCAGCAGCTTCGGGACAGGGGGAGGCGGGGAGCTGTTTTTT.